The clone carrying this TCR beta chain is labeled as medium-sized. A mixed TRB-A/B primer pool amplified rearranged TRB by multiplex touch-down PCR. Each CDR3 protein is one row after TCRdb ran MiXCR on the multiplex PCR reads. The table has about 13,000 distinct CDR3 sequences, 26% seen once. The length of the CDR3 is 12 residues. CDR1 is SQVTM, CDR2 ANQGSEA, per germline. Trimming cost V 6 bases and J 3 bases; bases outside gene matches: 4. The template was genomic DNA from peripheral blood, not RNA. This sample is part of a study of T cell repertoires in aging, cancer and after chemotherapy. This clonotype originated in a human donor in good health. The rearrangement links TRBV29-1 to TRBJ1-1, with 7 positions matching TRBD1. The material sequenced was blood. CDR3 in DNA: TGCAGCGTCAAACAGGGGTACACTGAAGCTTTCTTT. Its translation is CSVKQGYTEAFF.